The clone carrying this T cell receptor (beta chain) was counted only a few times. This entry belongs to a study of blood T cell repertoires in COVID-19. Study context: Specimens from acute and convalescent COVID-19 originated in the United States, Italy and Spain.

Clinical histories supplied by participants themselves formed the basis of cohort assignment. The germline V gene has CDR1 SGHTA and CDR2 FQGNSA. V was cut by 3 bases and J by 1 base, with 12 bases left in between. The CDR3 consists of 15 residues. The table came from immunoSEQ multiplex PCR; TCRdb's copy has only in-frame clones and leaves some out. The data show 170,000 or so clones, over 75% seen once. This TCR was sampled from a woman under 30 who had recovered from COVID-19. The sequencing input was PBMCs or T cells enriched from blood (not recorded which). The chain is built from TRBV7-2 and TRBJ1-1; D is ambiguous. The CDR3 spells CASSFKQAGNTEAFF. For the CDR3, the DNA is TGTGCCAGCAGCTTTAAGCAGGCGGGGAACACTGAAGCTTTCTTT.